Listed below are T cell receptor beta chains from one sample, sequenced in a study of blood T cell repertoires in COVID-19. The data were produced by immunoSEQ multiplex PCR, yet TCRdb's version contains in-frame clones alone and is incomplete. Of over 150,000 clones listed, 80% to 90% were seen once; the top ten hold 1.1%. Sequences were obtained from peripheral blood. Source of these receptors: a man aged 25 to 45 with acute or convalescent COVID-19. CDR3s include the opening cysteine and the closing phenylalanine or tryptophan. A D gene is named only where the DNA matches it firmly. Size tells how often a clone was seen (once, few, many) or the class of an expanded clone, and some rows leave it out.

clone_size j_call v_call d_call cdr3_aa cdr3_nt
. TRBJ1-5 TRBV19 TRBD1 CASRWRGGREQPQHF TGTGCCAGTAGATGGAGAGGGGGCAGAGAACAGCCCCAGCATTTT
. TRBJ1-1 TRBV11-2 . CASSQFRFTEAFF TGTGCCAGCAGCCAATTCAGGTTCACTGAAGCTTTCTTT
once TRBJ2-7 TRBV7-3 . CASSPQLTRSNEQYF TGTGCCAGCAGCCCACAGCTTACCCGAAGCAACGAGCAGTACTTC
. TRBJ2-1 TRBV10-1 . CASQGTTWNEQFF TGCGCCAGCCAGGGGACCACGTGGAATGAGCAGTTCTTC
. TRBJ1-1 TRBV30 . CAWISQGNTEAFF TGTGCCTGGATTTCACAGGGGAACACTGAAGCTTTCTTT
. TRBJ1-2 TRBV7-9 TRBD1 CASSLSGQGINGYTF TGTGCCAGCAGCCTTTCGGGACAGGGCATCAATGGCTACACCTTC
. TRBJ2-1 TRBV2 . CASSPPLALEQFF TGTGCCAGCAGTCCACCTCTAGCGCTTGAGCAGTTCTTC
. TRBJ2-5 TRBV27 TRBD2 CASSLTGTIQETQYF TGTGCCAGCAGCCTGACCGGGACTATACAAGAGACCCAGTACTTC
. TRBJ1-2 TRBV7-6 TRBD1 CASILGGRLNYGYTF TGTGCCAGCATTCTAGGGGGCAGACTTAACTATGGCTACACCTTC
. TRBJ1-3 TRBV5-6 . CASSLMEVYGDTIYF TGTGCCAGCAGCTTGATGGAGGTTTATGGGGACACCATATATTTT
once TRBJ1-2 TRBV6-5 . CASLLRVPNYGYTF TGTGCCAGCTTACTCAGGGTACCTAACTATGGCTACACCTTC
. TRBJ1-1 TRBV28 TRBD1 CASSSPGQGMNTEAFF TGTGCCAGCAGCTCCCCGGGACAGGGAATGAACACTGAAGCTTTCTTT
. TRBJ2-3 TRBV25-1 TRBD2 CASSLAGGWTDTQYF TGTGCCAGCAGTCTAGCGGGAGGGTGGACAGATACGCAGTATTTT
. TRBJ1-4 TRBV6-5 . CASSYSSQGNEKLFF TGTGCCAGCAGTTACTCCTCGCAGGGTAATGAAAAACTGTTTTTT
. TRBJ2-3 TRBV9 TRBD2 CASSLQGLADTQYF TGTGCCAGCAGCCTTCAAGGACTAGCAGATACGCAGTATTTT
. TRBJ2-3 TRBV6-5 TRBD2 CASTPGGVDTQYF TGTGCCAGCACCCCGGGGGGGGTGGATACGCAGTATTTT
. TRBJ1-1 TRBV9 . CASSVVGRGNTEAFF TGTGCCAGCAGCGTAGTCGGGCGGGGGAACACTGAAGCTTTCTTT
once TRBJ1-1 TRBV5-8 . CASSLIQGLAFF TGTGCCAGCAGCTTGATTCAGGGGTTGGCTTTCTTT
. TRBJ2-7 TRBV27 TRBD1 CASRQQGPLVVFEQYF TGTGCCAGCAGGCAACAGGGGCCGCTAGTGGTATTCGAGCAGTACTTC
. TRBJ2-3 TRBV2 TRBD1 CASSEQGATDTQYF TGTGCCAGCAGTGAACAGGGGGCCACAGATACGCAGTATTTT
. TRBJ1-6 TRBV28 TRBD1 CASSPPGQGVDSPLHF TGTGCCAGCAGTCCGCCCGGACAGGGTGTGGATTCACCCCTCCACTTT
. TRBJ1-2 TRBV2 TRBD1 CARNRGNGYTF TGTGCCAGAAACAGGGGAAATGGCTACACCTTC
. TRBJ1-5 TRBV6-5 TRBD1 CASRTGQGTNQPQHF TGTGCCAGCAGAACGGGACAGGGGACGAATCAGCCCCAGCATTTT
few TRBJ1-1 TRBV19 TRBD1 CASSDNTGGSAFF TGTGCCAGTAGCGATAATACAGGGGGCTCAGCTTTCTTT
. TRBJ1-6 TRBV2 TRBD1 CASTGTVGLRSPLHF TGTGCCAGCACTGGGACAGTGGGGCTACGGTCACCCCTCCACTTT
. TRBJ1-5 TRBV12-3/TRBV12-4 . CASSLYNQPQHF TGTGCCAGCAGTTTATATAATCAGCCCCAGCATTTT
. TRBJ2-7 TRBV7-3 TRBD2 CASSLWGGSSYEQYF TGTGCCAGCAGCTTATGGGGCGGGAGCTCCTACGAGCAGTACTTC
. TRBJ1-1 TRBV14 . CASSQRGQNTEAFF TGTGCCAGCAGCCAAAGGGGCCAAAACACTGAAGCTTTCTTT